The clone carrying this T cell receptor (beta chain) was observed a handful of times. This entry belongs to a study of blood T cells in healthy people across ages. CDR1 is SNHLY, CDR2 FYNNEI, per germline. The CDR3 runs to 15 residues. Deletions cut 8 bases from V and 1 base from J, with 15 bases between. Combining a sample-barcoded 5' primer with a J-beta primer mix, a second PCR ran for 7 to 11 cycles. Via MiXCR, TCRdb re-called the 5' RACE reads, giving one row per CDR3 protein. The table shows approximately 780,000 distinct CDR3 sequences, with around a quarter occurring only once. The sample was also linked to a second study, of T cells of mothers and their children. From that paper: For related and unrelated pairs alike, thymic selection shapes TCR recombination output similarly.

The gene calls are TRBV2 and TRBJ1-5; a weak D match, TRBD1 (5 bases). Sequenced sample: blood. The sequence was collected from a boy between 10 and 17 years old in good health. CDR3 loop: CASGDSPWSNQPQHF. CDR3 coding DNA: TGTGCCAGCGGGGACTCCCCTTGGAGCAATCAGCCCCAGCATTTT.